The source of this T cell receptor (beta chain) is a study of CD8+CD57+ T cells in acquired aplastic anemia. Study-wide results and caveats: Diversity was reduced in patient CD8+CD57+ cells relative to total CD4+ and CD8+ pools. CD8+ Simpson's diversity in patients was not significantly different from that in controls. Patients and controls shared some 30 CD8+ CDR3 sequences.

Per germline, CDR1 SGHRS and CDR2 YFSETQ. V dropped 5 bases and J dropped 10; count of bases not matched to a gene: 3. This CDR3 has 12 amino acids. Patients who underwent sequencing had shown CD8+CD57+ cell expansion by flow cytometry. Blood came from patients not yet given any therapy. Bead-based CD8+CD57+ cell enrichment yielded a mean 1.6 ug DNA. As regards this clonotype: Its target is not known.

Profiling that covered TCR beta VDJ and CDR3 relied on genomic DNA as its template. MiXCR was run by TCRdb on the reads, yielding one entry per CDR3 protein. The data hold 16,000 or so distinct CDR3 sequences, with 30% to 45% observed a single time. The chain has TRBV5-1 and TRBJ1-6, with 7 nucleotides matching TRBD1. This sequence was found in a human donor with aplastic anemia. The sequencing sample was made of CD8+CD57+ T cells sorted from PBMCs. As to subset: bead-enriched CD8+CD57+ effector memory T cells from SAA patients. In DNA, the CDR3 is TGCGCCAGCAGAACAGGGGTCTCACCCCTCCACTTT. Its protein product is CASRTGVSPLHF. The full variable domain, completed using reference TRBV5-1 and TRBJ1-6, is KAGVTQTPRYLIKTRGQQVTLSCSPISGHRSVSWYQQTPGQGLQFLFEYFSETQRNKGNFPGRFSGRQFSNSRSEMNVSTLELGDSALYLCASRTGVSPLHFGNGTRLTVT.